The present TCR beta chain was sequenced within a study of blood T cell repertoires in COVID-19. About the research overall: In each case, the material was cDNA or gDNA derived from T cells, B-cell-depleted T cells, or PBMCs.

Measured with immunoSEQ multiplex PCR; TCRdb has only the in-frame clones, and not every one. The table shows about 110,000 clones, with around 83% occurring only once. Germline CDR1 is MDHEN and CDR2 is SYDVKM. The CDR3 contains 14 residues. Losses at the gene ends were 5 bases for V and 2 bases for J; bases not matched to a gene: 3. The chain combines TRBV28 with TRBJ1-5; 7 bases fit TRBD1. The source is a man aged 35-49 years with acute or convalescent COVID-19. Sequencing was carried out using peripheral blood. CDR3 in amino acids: CASSRDSRNQPQHF. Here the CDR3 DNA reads TGTGCCAGCAGTCGGGACAGCCGCAATCAGCCCCAGCATTTT.